This T cell receptor beta chain was found in a study of cytomegalovirus exposure and HLA in healthy donors. Study-level findings and limits: Previous analysis showed most TCR beta V segments were productive about 90% or about 30% of the time. Later findings reportedly placed an Asian-associated ancestry cluster below the approximately 670-donor mean for N-insertions.

Germline trimming cut 6 bases from V and 7 bases from J; bases unmatched to any gene: 7. The CDR3 covers 15 residues. Looked up from germline, CDR1 is MNHEY and CDR2 is SVGAGI. Each donor was nominally healthy when sampled (though unrecorded immune exposures were likely). The PCR had 60 Vbeta and 13 Jbeta primers. Clones were read by immunoSEQ multiplex PCR, and TCRdb kept only the in-frame ones, dropping some. The sample holds about 190,000 clones, about three quarters seen once. To note about this clone: Antigen: not known.

The chain couples TRBV6-5 to TRBJ2-2, with 11 bases matching TRBD2. This sequence was found in a woman aged 25-40 years in good health and CMV-seropositive. Specimen: PBMCs. Here the CDR3 DNA reads TGTGCCAGCAGAACAACTAGCGGGAGCGTCGGGGAGCTGTTTTTT. Amino acids: CASRTTSGSVGELFF.